Below are 5 T cell receptor beta chains sequenced from a single sample in a study of cytomegalovirus exposure and HLA in healthy donors. Use of 60 Vbeta and 13 Jbeta primers characterized the PCR. TCRdb's copy holds only in-frame clones and misses some; the assay was immunoSEQ multiplex PCR. The repertoire holds about 210,000 clones, about four fifths seen once, with roughly 3.1% in the top ten. The sample taken for sequencing was PBMCs. Receptor source: a man under 40 in good health and CMV-seronegative.

This chain connects TRBV6-1 to TRBJ1-5; the match to TRBD1 covers 7 bases. V gave up 10 bases and J gave up 7 bases; unmatched junction bases: 16. Germline loops: CDR1 MNHNS, CDR2 SASEGT. There are 15 residues in the CDR3. Here the CDR3 reads CAINPLTGMGQPQHF. The CDR3 nucleotides read TGTGCCATCAACCCTCTGACAGGGATGGGCCAGCCCCAGCATTTT.

The rearrangement links TRBV7-9 to TRBJ2-7; 10 bases align to TRBD1. J lost 0 bases, V lost 5 bases, and 10 bases had no gene match. CDR3 size: 17 residues. Germline V gene lookup returns CDR1 SEHNR and CDR2 FQNEAQ (reference sequence). The CDR3 here is CASSKSGTGANSYEQYF. The CDR3 DNA follows: TGTGCCAGCAGCAAATCCGGGACAGGGGCCAACTCCTACGAGCAGTACTTC.

This chain uses TRBV5-4 with TRBJ1-2, with 9 nucleotides matching TRBD1. This CDR3 contains 14 residues. CDR1 is SGHNT, CDR2 YYREEE, per germline (reference sequence). Trimming took 3 bases from V and 7 from J; bases not matched to a gene: 7. The CDR3 loop is CASSSDRGGGGYTF. CDR3 nucleotides: TGTGCCAGCAGCTCAGACAGGGGGGGTGGTGGCTACACCTTC.

The chain has TRBV27 and TRBJ2-1, with TRBD2 matching 11 bases. CDR3 length: 15 residues. Losses at the gene ends were 4 bases for V and 3 bases for J; bases not matched to a gene: 2. Germline lookup yields CDR1 MNHEY and CDR2 SMNVEV (reference sequence). The DNA of the CDR3 is TGTGCCAGCAGTTCTAGCGGGGGGCTCTACAATGAGCAGTTCTTC. This sequence encodes CASSSSGGLYNEQFF.

This clone has just one count. V gene TRBV5-1 combines with J gene TRBJ1-2, with 7 nucleotides matching TRBD1. The J segment lost 1 base and the V segment lost 1 base, leaving 4 bases of the junction unmatched. The CDR3 loop spans 15 amino acids. Germline CDR1 and CDR2: SGHRS and YFSETQ. The CDR3 reads CASSLRTGFNYGYTF. Written as DNA, the CDR3 is TGCGCCAGCAGCTTGAGGACAGGATTTAACTATGGCTACACCTTC.